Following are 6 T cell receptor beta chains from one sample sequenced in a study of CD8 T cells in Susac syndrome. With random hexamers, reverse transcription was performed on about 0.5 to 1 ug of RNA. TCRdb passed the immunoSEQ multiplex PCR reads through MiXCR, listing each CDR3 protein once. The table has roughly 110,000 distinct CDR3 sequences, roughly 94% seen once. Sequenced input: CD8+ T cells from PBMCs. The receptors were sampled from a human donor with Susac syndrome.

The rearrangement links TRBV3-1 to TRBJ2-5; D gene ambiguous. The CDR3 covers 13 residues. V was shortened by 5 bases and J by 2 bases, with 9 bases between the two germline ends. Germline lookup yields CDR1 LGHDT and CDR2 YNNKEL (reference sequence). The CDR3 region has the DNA TGTGCCAGCAGCTTGGAGTTTCAAGAGACCCAGTACTTC. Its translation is CASSLEFQETQYF.

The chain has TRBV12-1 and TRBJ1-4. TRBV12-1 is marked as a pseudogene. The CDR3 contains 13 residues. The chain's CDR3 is CATTTGSFEKLFF. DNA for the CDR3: TGTGCCACGACTACAGGGAGTTTTGAAAAACTGTTTTTT.

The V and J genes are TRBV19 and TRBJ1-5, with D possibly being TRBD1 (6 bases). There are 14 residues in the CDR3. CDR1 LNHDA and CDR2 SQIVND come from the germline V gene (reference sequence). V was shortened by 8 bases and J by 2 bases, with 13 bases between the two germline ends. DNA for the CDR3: TGTGCCAGTCAACAGGGTGGGGGCAATCAGCCCCAGCATTTT. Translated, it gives CASQQGGGNQPQHF.

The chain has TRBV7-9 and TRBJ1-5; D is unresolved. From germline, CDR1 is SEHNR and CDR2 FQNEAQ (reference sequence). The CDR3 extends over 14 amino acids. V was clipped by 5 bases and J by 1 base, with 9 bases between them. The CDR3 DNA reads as TGTGCCAGCAGCGCCAGGTTCAGCAATCAGCCCCAGCATTTT. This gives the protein CASSARFSNQPQHF.

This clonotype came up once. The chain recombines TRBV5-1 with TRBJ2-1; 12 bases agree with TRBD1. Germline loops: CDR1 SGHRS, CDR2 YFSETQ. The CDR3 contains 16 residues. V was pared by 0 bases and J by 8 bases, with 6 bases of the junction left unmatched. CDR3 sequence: CASSLGWGQGAHEQFF. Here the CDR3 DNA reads TGCGCCAGCAGCTTGGGTTGGGGACAGGGGGCCCATGAGCAGTTCTTC.

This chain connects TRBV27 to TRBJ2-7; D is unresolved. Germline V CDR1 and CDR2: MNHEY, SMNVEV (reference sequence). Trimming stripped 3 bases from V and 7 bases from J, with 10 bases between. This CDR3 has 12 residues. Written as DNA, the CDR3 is TGTGCCAGCAGTTTCGTTGGAGCAGAGCAGTACTTC. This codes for CASSFVGAEQYF.